These T cell receptor beta chains were read from a single sample in a study of cytomegalovirus exposure and HLA in healthy donors. Assay: immunoSEQ multiplex PCR; the TCRdb copy retains only in-frame clones and omits some. The sample features 150,000 to 200,000 clones, with over 1% in its top ten. The source material was PBMCs. The receptors shown here come from a woman in her sixties in good health and CMV-seronegative. The CDR3 runs from the conserved cysteine through the conserved F or W. Fields, in order: CDR3 DNA, CDR3 protein, CDR3 length, J gene, D gene, V gene. A D gene is named only where the DNA matches it firmly.

CDR3nt: TGTGCCAGCAGCCCCCGGGGGAGCCAAGAGACCCAGTACTTC
CDR3aa: CASSPRGSQETQYF
len: 14
j_gene: TRBJ2-5
d_gene: NA
v_gene: TRBV7-9

CDR3nt: TGTGCCAGCAGCTTTGGTAGCGGGAGTCACACCGGGGAGCTGTTTTTT
CDR3aa: CASSFGSGSHTGELFF
len: 16
j_gene: TRBJ2-2
d_gene: TRBD2
v_gene: TRBV7-3

CDR3nt: TGTGCCTGGAGTGTACCCGACAGGCCAAAGTTTCCAACTAATGGCTACACCTTC
CDR3aa: CAWSVPDRPKFPTNGYTF
len: 18
j_gene: TRBJ1-2
d_gene: NA
v_gene: TRBV30

CDR3nt: TGTGCCAGCAGCTTTCCGGTGGGCCGTAACACTGAAGCTTTCTTT
CDR3aa: CASSFPVGRNTEAFF
len: 15
j_gene: TRBJ1-1
d_gene: NA
v_gene: TRBV5-4

CDR3nt: TGTGCCAGCAGTGATCTAGGGACTAGCGGGATCCGGAGCAACATTCAGTACTTC
CDR3aa: CASSDLGTSGIRSNIQYF
len: 18
j_gene: TRBJ2-4
d_gene: TRBD2
v_gene: TRBV25-1

CDR3nt: TGTGCCAGCAGCCAAGAGTCGCGGCATGAGCAGTTCTTC
CDR3aa: CASSQESRHEQFF
len: 13
j_gene: TRBJ2-1
d_gene: NA
v_gene: TRBV4-2

CDR3nt: TGTGCCAGCAGTGCCCGCCCCGGGTGGGGGGGCACAGATACGCAGTATTTT
CDR3aa: CASSARPGWGGTDTQYF
len: 17
j_gene: TRBJ2-3
d_gene: NA
v_gene: TRBV6-4

CDR3nt: TGCGCCAGCAGCTTCAGGGACAAGTTCGGTGAGCAGTTCTTC
CDR3aa: CASSFRDKFGEQFF
len: 14
j_gene: TRBJ2-1
d_gene: NA
v_gene: TRBV5-1

CDR3nt: TGTGCCAGCTCACCGGCTCTGGGAGAGTGGGCTGAAGCTTTCTTT
CDR3aa: CASSPALGEWAEAFF
len: 15
j_gene: TRBJ1-1
d_gene: NA
v_gene: TRBV18

CDR3nt: TGCGCCAGCAGCTTGGGATTCGGGGGACATCAGCCCCAGCATTTT
CDR3aa: CASSLGFGGHQPQHF
len: 15
j_gene: TRBJ1-5
d_gene: NA
v_gene: TRBV5-1